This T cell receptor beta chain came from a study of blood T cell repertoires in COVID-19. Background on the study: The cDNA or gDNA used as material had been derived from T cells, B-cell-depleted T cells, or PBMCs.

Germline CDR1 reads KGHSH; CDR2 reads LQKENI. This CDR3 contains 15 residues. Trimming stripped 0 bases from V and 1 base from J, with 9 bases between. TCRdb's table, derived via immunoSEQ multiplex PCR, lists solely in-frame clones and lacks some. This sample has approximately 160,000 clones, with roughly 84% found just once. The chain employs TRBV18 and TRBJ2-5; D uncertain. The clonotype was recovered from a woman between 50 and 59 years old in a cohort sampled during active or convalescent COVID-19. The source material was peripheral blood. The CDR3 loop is CASSPPGTAQETQYF. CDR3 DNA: TGTGCCAGCTCACCACCGGGTACAGCCCAAGAGACCCAGTACTTC.